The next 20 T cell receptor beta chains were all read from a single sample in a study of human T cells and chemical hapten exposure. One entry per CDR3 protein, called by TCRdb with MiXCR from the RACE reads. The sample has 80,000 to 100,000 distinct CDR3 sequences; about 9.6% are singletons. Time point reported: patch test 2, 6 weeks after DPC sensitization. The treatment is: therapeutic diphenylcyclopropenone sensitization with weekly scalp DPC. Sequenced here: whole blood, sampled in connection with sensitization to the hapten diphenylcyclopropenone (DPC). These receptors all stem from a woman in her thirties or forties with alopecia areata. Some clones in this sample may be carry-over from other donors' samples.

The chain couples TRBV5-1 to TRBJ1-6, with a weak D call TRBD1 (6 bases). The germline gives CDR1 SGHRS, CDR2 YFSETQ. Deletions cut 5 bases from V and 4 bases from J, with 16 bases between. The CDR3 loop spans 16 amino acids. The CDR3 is CASRSDRHPYNSPLHF. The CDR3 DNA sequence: TGCGCCAGCAGGTCCGACAGGCACCCTTATAATTCACCCCTCCACTTT.

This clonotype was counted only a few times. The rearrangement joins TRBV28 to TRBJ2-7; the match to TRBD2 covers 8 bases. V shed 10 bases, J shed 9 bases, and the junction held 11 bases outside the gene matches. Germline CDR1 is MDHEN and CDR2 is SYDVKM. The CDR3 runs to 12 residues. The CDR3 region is CATIVGGTRQYF. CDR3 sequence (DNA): TGTGCCACCATAGTGGGGGGGACTAGGCAGTACTTC.

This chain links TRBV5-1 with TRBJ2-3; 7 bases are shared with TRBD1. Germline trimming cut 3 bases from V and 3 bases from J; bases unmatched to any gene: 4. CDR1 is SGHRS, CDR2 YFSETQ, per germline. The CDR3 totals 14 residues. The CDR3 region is CASSSGQVTDTQYF. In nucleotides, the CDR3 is TGCGCCAGCAGCTCCGGACAGGTAACAGATACGCAGTATTTT.

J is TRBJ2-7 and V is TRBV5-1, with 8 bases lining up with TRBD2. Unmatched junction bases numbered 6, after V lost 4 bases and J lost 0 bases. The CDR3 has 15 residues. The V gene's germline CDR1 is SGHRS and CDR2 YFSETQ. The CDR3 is CASSPGGYSSYEQYF. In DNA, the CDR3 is TGCGCCAGCAGCCCGGGAGGGTACAGCTCCTACGAGCAGTACTTC.

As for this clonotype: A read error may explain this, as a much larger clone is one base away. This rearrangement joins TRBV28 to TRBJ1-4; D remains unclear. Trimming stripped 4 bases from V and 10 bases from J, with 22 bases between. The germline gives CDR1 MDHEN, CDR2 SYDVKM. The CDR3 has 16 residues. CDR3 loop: CASSSYGPLVDGKLFF. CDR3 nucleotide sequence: TGTGCCAGCAGTTCCTATGGACCGCTAGTAGATGGAAAACTGTTTTTT.

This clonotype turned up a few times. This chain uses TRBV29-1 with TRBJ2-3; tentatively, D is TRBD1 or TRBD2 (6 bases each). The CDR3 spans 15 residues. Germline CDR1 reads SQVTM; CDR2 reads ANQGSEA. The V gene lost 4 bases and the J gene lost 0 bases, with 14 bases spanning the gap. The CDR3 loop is CSVGRSGGSTDTQYF. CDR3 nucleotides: TGCAGCGTTGGACGATCCGGGGGCAGCACAGATACGCAGTATTTT.

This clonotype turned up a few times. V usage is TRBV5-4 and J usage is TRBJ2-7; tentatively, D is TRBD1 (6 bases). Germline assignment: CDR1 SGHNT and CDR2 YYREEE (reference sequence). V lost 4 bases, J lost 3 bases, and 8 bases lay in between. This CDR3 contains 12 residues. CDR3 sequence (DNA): TGTGCCAGCAGCAAGGACAGCTACGAGCAGTACTTC. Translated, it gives CASSKDSYEQYF.

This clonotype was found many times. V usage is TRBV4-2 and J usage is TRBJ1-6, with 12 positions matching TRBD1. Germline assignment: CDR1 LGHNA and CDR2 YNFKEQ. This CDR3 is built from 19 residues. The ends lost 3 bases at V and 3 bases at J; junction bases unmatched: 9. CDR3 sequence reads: CASSQDPGQGASYNSPLHF. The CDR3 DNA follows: TGTGCCAGCAGCCAGGATCCGGGACAGGGGGCGAGCTATAATTCACCCCTCCACTTT.

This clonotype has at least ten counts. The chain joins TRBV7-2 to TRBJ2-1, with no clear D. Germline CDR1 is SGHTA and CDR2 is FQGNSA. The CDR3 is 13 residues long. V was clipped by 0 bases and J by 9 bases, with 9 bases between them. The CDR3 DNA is TGTGCCAGCAGCTTAGCGCTATGGAGTGAGCAGTTCTTC. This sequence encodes CASSLALWSEQFF.

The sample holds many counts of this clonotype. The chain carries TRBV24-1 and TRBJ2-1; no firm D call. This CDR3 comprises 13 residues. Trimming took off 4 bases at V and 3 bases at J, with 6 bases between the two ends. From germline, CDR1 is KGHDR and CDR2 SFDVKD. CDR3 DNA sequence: TGTGCCACCAGTGAATCCGTCTACAATGAGCAGTTCTTC. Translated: CATSESVYNEQFF.

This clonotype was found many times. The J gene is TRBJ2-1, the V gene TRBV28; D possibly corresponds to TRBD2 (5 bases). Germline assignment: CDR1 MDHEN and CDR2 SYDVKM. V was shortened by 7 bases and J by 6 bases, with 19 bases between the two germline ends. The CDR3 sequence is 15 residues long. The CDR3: CASKFFLAETNEQFF. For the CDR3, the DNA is TGTGCCAGCAAGTTCTTTCTAGCAGAGACCAATGAGCAGTTCTTC.

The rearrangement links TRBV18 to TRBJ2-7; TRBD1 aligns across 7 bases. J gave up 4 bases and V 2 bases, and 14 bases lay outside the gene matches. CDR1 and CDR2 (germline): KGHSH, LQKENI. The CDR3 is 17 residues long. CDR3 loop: CASSPRAAGTVPYEQYF. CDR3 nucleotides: TGTGCCAGCTCACCAAGGGCGGCAGGGACAGTCCCTTACGAGCAGTACTTC.

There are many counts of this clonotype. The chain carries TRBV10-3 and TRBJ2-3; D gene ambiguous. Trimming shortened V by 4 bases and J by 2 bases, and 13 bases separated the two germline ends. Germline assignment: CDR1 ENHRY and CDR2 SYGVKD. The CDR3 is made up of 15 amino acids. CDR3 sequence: CAISVDGAPTDTQYF. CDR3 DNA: TGTGCCATCAGTGTAGACGGAGCGCCCACAGATACGCAGTATTTT.

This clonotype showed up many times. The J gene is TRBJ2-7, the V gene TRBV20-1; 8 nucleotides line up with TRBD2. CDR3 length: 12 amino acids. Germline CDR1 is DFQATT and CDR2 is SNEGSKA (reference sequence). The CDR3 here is CSITGGTYEQYF. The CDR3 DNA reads TGCAGCATAACGGGGGGGACCTACGAGCAGTACTTC.

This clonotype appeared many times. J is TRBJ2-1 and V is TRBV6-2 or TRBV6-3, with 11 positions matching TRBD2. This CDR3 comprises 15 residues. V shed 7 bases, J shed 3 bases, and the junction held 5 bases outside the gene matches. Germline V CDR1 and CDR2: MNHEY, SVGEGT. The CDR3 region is CASTRGTSGYNEQFF. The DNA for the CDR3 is TGTGCCAGCACCCGCGGGACTAGCGGCTACAATGAGCAGTTCTTC.

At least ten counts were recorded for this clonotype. Here the CDR3 reads CASSSAGISEQYF. The CDR3 DNA reads as TGTGCCAGCAGTTCGGCAGGGATAAGCGAGCAGTACTTC. This chain connects TRBV28 to TRBJ2-7; D is possibly TRBD1 (5 bases). Trimming left V 4 bases short and J 6 bases short, with 13 bases between. The germline gives CDR1 MDHEN, CDR2 SYDVKM. The CDR3 has 13 amino acids.

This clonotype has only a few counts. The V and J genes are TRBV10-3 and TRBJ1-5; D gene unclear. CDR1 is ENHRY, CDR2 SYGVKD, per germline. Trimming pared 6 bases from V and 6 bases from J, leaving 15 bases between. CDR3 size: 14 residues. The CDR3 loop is CAIRDPGGGQPQHF. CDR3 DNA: TGTGCCATCAGAGACCCAGGTGGAGGTCAGCCCCAGCATTTT.

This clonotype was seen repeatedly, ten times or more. CDR3 in DNA: TGTGCCAGCAGCAAAGGACAGCTCAACCAAGAGACCCAGTACTTC. Amino acids: CASSKGQLNQETQYF. The V and J genes are TRBV3-1 and TRBJ2-5; a weak D match, TRBD1 (6 bases). V was pared by 5 bases and J by 0 bases, with 13 bases between. The CDR3 sequence is 15 residues long. The germline V gene encodes CDR1 LGHDT and CDR2 YNNKEL (reference sequence).

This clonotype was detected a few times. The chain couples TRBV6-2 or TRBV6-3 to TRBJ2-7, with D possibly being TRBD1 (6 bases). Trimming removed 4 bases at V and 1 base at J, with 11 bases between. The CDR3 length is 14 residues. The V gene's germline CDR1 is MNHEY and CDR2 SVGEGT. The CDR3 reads CASSWRQGSYEQYF. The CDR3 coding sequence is TGTGCCAGCAGTTGGAGGCAGGGGTCCTACGAGCAGTACTTC.

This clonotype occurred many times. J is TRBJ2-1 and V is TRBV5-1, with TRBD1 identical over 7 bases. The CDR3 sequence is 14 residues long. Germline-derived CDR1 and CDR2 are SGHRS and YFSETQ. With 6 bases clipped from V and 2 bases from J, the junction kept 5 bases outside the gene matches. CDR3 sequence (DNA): TGCGCCAGCACTGCCGGGACAGCCTACAATGAGCAGTTCTTC. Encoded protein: CASTAGTAYNEQFF.